Sequencing of this T cell receptor (beta chain) was carried out in a study of CD8+ T cells in alopecia areata. General study points: Across lesional scalp, and particularly alopecia totalis/universalis, clonality surpassed that of normal scalp. In patients, TCRs were shared less clearly than in mice, and HLA may possibly be involved.

RNA extraction was followed by reverse transcription into cDNA, which acted as the sequencing template. Generated by immunoSEQ multiplex PCR, the TCRdb table keeps only in-frame clones and is missing some. Of 100,000 to 150,000 clones listed, about 46% are singletons. Note on this clone: The target antigen is unknown.

This receptor was obtained from a human donor with alopecia areata. Source material: NKG2D-low CD8+ T cells sorted from blood.

The chain's CDR3 is CASSSGSSAYQETQYF. The CDR3 DNA reads as TGTGCCAGCTCATCAGGATCAAGTGCGTACCAAGAGACCCAGTACTTC. The chain uses TRBV18 and TRBJ2-5, with D uncertain. Trimming pared 5 bases from V and 0 bases from J, leaving 16 bases between. Germline V gene lookup returns CDR1 KGHSH and CDR2 LQKENI. The CDR3 is made up of 16 amino acids.